This T cell receptor (beta chain) was sequenced during a study of blood T cell repertoires in COVID-19. CDR1 and CDR2 from the germline V gene are SGHDT and YYEEEE. The CDR3 contains 12 residues. Deletions cut 0 bases from V and 9 bases from J, with 4 bases between. The repertoire was sequenced with immunoSEQ multiplex PCR; TCRdb's copy has only in-frame clones and lacks some. The sample comprises roughly 190,000 clones, about 88% of which are singletons, and 5% to 7.5% rests with the top ten. Sequenced material: peripheral blood. This clonotype was sampled from a woman aged 40-49 years who had recovered from COVID-19. The rearrangement uses TRBV5-6 and TRBJ1-6; D not certain. The DNA for the CDR3 is TGTGCCAGCAGCTTGGGAGGTTCACCCCTCCACTTT. It codes for CASSLGGSPLHF.